Listed below are T cell receptor beta chains from one sample, sequenced in a study of early T cells in non-severe SARS-CoV-2 infection. MiXCR, applied by TCRdb to the 5' RACE reads, yields one record per CDR3 protein. The sample carries about 60,000 distinct CDR3 sequences, approximately 9.1% recorded once. The sample consisted of whole blood. The receptors were gathered from an adult who was a healthcare worker with PCR-confirmed SARS-CoV-2 infection or an uninfected control (not recorded which). Both conserved end residues are part of each CDR3. A D gene is named only where the DNA matches it firmly. Only part of the rows carry a size: once, few, many, or a class if the clone is expanded.

v_gene	abundance	j_gene	d_gene	CDR3aa	CDR3nt
TRBV12-3/TRBV12-4	many	TRBJ2-1	-	CASSFRDPVRNEQFF	TGTGCCAGCAGTTTCCGGGACCCCGTAAGGAATGAGCAGTTCTTC
TRBV9	-	TRBJ2-7	TRBD2	CASSPLGSGIPYEQYF	TGTGCCAGCAGCCCCCTGGGTAGCGGGATCCCCTACGAGCAGTACTTC
TRBV29-1	few	TRBJ1-1	-	CSVEGWLRTEAFF	TGCAGCGTTGAAGGTTGGCTGCGCACTGAAGCTTTCTTT
TRBV23-1	-	TRBJ2-7	-	CASSQIDTRSSYEQYF	TGCGCCAGCAGTCAAATCGATACAAGGAGCTCCTACGAGCAGTACTTC
TRBV5-4	few	TRBJ2-2	TRBD2	CASSSHRSGKNTGELFF	TGTGCCAGCAGCTCACATCGTAGCGGGAAGAACACCGGGGAGCTGTTTTTT
TRBV18	-	TRBJ1-1	-	CASSPRGMNTEAFF	TGTGCCAGCTCACCGCGGGGGATGAACACTGAAGCTTTCTTT
TRBV20-1	few	TRBJ2-5	-	CSAPPGNQETQYF	TGCAGTGCCCCCCCCGGCAACCAAGAGACCCAGTACTTC
TRBV27	-	TRBJ1-1	-	CASLGNLRAFF	TGTGCCAGCCTCGGAAACCTCAGGGCTTTCTTT
TRBV3-1	-	TRBJ2-5	TRBD2	CASSQDWTSDFKTQYF	TGTGCCAGCAGCCAAGATTGGACTAGCGATTTCAAGACCCAGTACTTC
TRBV7-2	many	TRBJ2-1	TRBD2	CASSFPAGAYNEQFF	TGTGCCAGCAGCTTCCCAGCGGGAGCCTACAATGAGCAGTTCTTC
TRBV7-9	-	TRBJ1-3	-	CASSQQGWNTIYF	TGTGCCAGCAGCCAGCAGGGTTGGAACACCATATATTTT
TRBV18	-	TRBJ1-4	-	CASSPTPNEKLFF	TGTGCCAGCTCACCGACGCCTAATGAAAAACTGTTTTTT
TRBV6-2/TRBV6-3	-	TRBJ2-7	-	CASSPSRYEQYF	TGTGCCAGCAGCCCCTCGAGGTACGAGCAGTACTTC
TRBV6-2/TRBV6-3	-	TRBJ2-1	-	CASSYSGQNEQFF	TGTGCCAGCAGTTACTCAGGGCAGAATGAGCAGTTCTTC
TRBV10-3	few	TRBJ1-2	TRBD1	CAISEPRQGPNYGYTF	TGTGCCATCAGTGAGCCTAGACAGGGACCAAACTATGGCTACACCTTC
TRBV9	few	TRBJ2-7	-	CASSVGSLSYEQYF	TGTGCCAGCAGCGTAGGAAGCCTCTCCTACGAGCAGTACTTC
TRBV12-5	-	TRBJ1-3	-	CASGTGNTIYF	TGTGCTAGTGGCACGGGAAACACCATATATTTT
TRBV7-3	few	TRBJ2-3	-	CASSLIGGSPDTQYF	TGTGCCAGCAGCTTAATCGGCGGGTCCCCAGATACGCAGTATTTT
TRBV24-1	-	TRBJ2-3	-	CATSSGQSDTQYF	TGTGCCACCTCCTCCGGCCAGTCAGATACGCAGTATTTT
TRBV6-2/TRBV6-3	many	TRBJ2-7	-	CASSYRGDSYEQYF	TGTGCCAGCAGTTACCGCGGGGACTCCTACGAGCAGTACTTC
TRBV27	few	TRBJ2-7	-	CASSLSTVSPYEQYF	TGTGCCAGCAGTTTGAGTACCGTATCCCCTTACGAGCAGTACTTC
TRBV11-2	few	TRBJ2-7	TRBD2	CASRSSGSSYEQYF	TGTGCCAGCAGGAGTAGCGGGAGCTCCTACGAGCAGTACTTC
TRBV6-1	-	TRBJ1-4	-	CASGTSTTNEKLFF	TGTGCCAGCGGAACGAGTACAACTAATGAAAAACTGTTTTTT
TRBV6-5	-	TRBJ2-5	TRBD2	CASSSLTSLAGGETQYF	TGTGCCAGCAGTTCCCTCACCTCGCTAGCGGGAGGGGAGACCCAGTACTTC
TRBV11-2	-	TRBJ2-1	-	CASSSGEIYNEQFF	TGTGCCAGCAGCTCCGGGGAGATCTACAATGAGCAGTTCTTC
TRBV7-2	-	TRBJ1-4	-	CASRLAEWTNEKLFF	TGTGCCAGCAGGCTCGCCGAGTGGACTAATGAAAAACTGTTTTTT
TRBV20-1	few	TRBJ2-5	TRBD1	CSTEDRGETQYF	TGCAGTACCGAGGACAGGGGAGAGACCCAGTACTTC
TRBV6-4	few	TRBJ2-1	TRBD1	CASSDSGTGGYNEQFF	TGTGCCAGCAGTGACTCGGGGACAGGGGGCTACAATGAGCAGTTCTTC
TRBV20-1	few	TRBJ2-5	TRBD2	CSATDETSGRETQYF	TGCAGTGCTACCGATGAGACTAGCGGGAGGGAGACCCAGTACTTC
TRBV20-1	-	TRBJ2-5	-	CSAPDRAVGETQYF	TGCAGTGCTCCAGATCGAGCGGTGGGGGAGACCCAGTACTTC